There are many counts of the clone carrying this T cell receptor beta chain. This specimen comes from a study of T cells in Graves' hyperthyroidism and ophthalmopathy. This CDR3 is 12 amino acids long. The ends were cut back, 7 bases at V and 5 bases at J, with 9 bases in the middle. The V gene's germline CDR1 is LGHDT and CDR2 YNNKEL (reference sequence). Researchers took RNA transcripts and amplified the TCR beta CDR3 regions from them. The TCR CDR3 first-round RT-PCR relied on the HTBI primer set. Using its own MiXCR run on the multiplex PCR reads, TCRdb lists one record per CDR3 protein. The sample lists approximately 420,000 distinct CDR3 sequences; 12% to 15% were seen once.

The sequenced sample consisted of blood. The sequence derives from a woman between 18 and 29 years old with Graves' hyperthyroidism. The chain couples TRBV3-1 to TRBJ2-1; D is perhaps TRBD1 (5 bases). CDR3 in amino acids: CASKDIHNEQFF. As DNA, the CDR3 is TGTGCCAGCAAGGACATCCACAATGAGCAGTTCTTC.